One T cell receptor beta chain is described in this entry. The antigen it recognizes is unknown. One junction end disagrees with the germline gene, perhaps due to a read error. The data derive from a study of T cell repertoires in cytomegalovirus infection (dated by TCRdb to between 2018 and 2020). At the level of the whole study: Donor HLA type was relevant to the analysis, as public TCR beta signatures indicated carriage of CMV infection together with the matching HLA type. The paper's findings and limits, for the study overall: Cumulative frequency of public TCR beta family members discriminated carriers of CMV infection plus the relevant HLA type in this cohort and an independent approximately 340-donor cohort. In the ex vivo response, HLA-C-restricted CMV-specific TCR beta clonotypes were dominant, and in two of eight donors the single most frequent clonotype came from this HLA-C-restricted group.

Sequenced using an Illumina HiSeq 1500. Using fastp at Q25 and MiXCR, TCRdb reprocessed the public reads and kept productive beta chains. Rows with one shared CDR3 protein collapse into an entry with the most common genes and DNA. In this sample the table shows about 450,000 distinct CDR3 sequences, around 32% of which occur a single time. The top ten clonotypes cover about 13% of the sample. The germline V gene (reference sequence) gives CDR1 as MNHEY and CDR2 as SMNVEV. The CDR3, from cysteine to phenylalanine, totals 15 residues. The kept DNA is CDR3 alone, 45 bases in frame from the first base. The origin of this receptor is a human donor in good health (CMV status not recorded). Some clones in this sample may be carry-over from other donors' samples. The sequence links TRBV27 to TRBJ1-1, with no confidently assigned D gene. Input material: PBMCs. The nucleotide sequence reads as follows: TGTGCTAGCAGCCCCGGTTCCGTGGGGTGGACTGAAGCTTTCTTT. This sequence encodes CASSPGSVGWTEAFF.